This T cell receptor (beta chain) was retrieved from a study of regulatory T cells in long-lasting Graves disease. Time point described: persistent/refractory GD, antithyroid drugs over 5 years with positive TRAb. The TCR library was made from RNA extracted from PBMCs. This clonotype has ten or more counts. Trimming cost V 9 bases and J 6 bases, with 14 bases left between them. The CDR3 spans 13 residues. CDR1 and CDR2 from the germline V gene are KGHDR and SFDVKD. Arm-PCR of CDR3 regions with iRepertoire HTBI primers generated TCR beta libraries. TCRdb used MiXCR to reprocess the multiplex PCR reads, holding one entry per CDR3 protein. This sample has 450,000 or so distinct CDR3 sequences, with roughly 22% found just once.

The specimen comprised peripheral blood mononuclear cells (PBMCs), sampled when the disease was refractory, from a patient treated with antithyroid drugs. The TCR originated in a female donor with Graves disease. The rearrangement links TRBV24-1 to TRBJ1-5, with D possibly TRBD1 on 5 matching bases. This CDR3 is CATAGAGGQPQHF. In DNA form, the CDR3 reads TGTGCCACCGCCGGGGCGGGAGGTCAGCCCCAGCATTTT.